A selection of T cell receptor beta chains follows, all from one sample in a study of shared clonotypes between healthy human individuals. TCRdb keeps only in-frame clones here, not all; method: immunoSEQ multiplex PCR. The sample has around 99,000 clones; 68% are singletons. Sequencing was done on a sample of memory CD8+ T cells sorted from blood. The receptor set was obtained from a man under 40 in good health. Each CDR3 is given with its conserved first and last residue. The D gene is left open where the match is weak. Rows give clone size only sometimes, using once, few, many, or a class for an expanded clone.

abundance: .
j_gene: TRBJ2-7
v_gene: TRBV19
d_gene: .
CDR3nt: TGTGCCAGTAGTATAGATCACGGGGGCACCTCCTACGAGCAGTACTTC
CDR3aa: CASSIDHGGTSYEQYF

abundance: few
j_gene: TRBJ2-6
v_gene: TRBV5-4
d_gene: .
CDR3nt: TGTGCCAGCAGCTTGTCACAGGGCTTAGCTGGGGCCAACGTCCTGACTTTC
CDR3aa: CASSLSQGLAGANVLTF

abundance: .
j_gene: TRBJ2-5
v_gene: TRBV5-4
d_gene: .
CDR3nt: TGTGCCAGCAAAAAGGGGGATAGAGCCTCAGAGACCCAGTACTTC
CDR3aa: CASKKGDRASETQYF

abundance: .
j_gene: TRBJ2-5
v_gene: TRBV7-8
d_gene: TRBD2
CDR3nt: TGTGCCAGCAGCTTCCCGACTAGCGGGAGTGAGACCCAGTACTTC
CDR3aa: CASSFPTSGSETQYF

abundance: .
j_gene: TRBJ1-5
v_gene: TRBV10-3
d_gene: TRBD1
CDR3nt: TGTGCCACCAGCCTGACAGGGGAAAGGGATCAGCCCCAGCATTTT
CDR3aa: CATSLTGERDQPQHF

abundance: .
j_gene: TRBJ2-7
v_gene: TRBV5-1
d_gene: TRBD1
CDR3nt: TGCGCCAGCAGCGATACAGGGGGCCTGTCCTACGAGCAGTACTTC
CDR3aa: CASSDTGGLSYEQYF

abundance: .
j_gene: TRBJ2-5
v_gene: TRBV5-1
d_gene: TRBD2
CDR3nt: TGCGCCAGCAGCTTGGTTGTAGCGGGAGGAATCCAAGAGACCCAGTACTTC
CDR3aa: CASSLVVAGGIQETQYF

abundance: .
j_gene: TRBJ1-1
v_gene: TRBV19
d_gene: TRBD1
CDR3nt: TGTGCCAGTAGTCACAGGGGGCCGAACACTGAAGCTTTCTTT
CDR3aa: CASSHRGPNTEAFF

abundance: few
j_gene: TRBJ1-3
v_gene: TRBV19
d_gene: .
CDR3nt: TGTGCCAGTGATGGAGGCTACTTCTCTGGAAACACCATATATTTT
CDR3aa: CASDGGYFSGNTIYF

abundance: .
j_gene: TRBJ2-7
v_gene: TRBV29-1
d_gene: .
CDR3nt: TGCAGCGTTGCCCCGACAGGCCTTGAGCAGTACTTC
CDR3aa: CSVAPTGLEQYF

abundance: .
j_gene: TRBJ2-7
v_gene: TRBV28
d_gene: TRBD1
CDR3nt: TGTGCCAGTCGGACAGGGCCCCTTCACGAGCAGTACTTC
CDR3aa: CASRTGPLHEQYF

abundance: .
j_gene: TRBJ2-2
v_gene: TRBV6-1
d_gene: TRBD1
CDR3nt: TGTGCCAGCAGCGACAGGGCTTCGAACGGGGAGCTGTTTTTT
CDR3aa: CASSDRASNGELFF

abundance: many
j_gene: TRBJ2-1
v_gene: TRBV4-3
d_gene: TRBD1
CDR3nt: TGCGCCAGCAGCCAAGAGTCAGGACAGGGGCCCTACAATGAGCAGTTCTTC
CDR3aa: CASSQESGQGPYNEQFF

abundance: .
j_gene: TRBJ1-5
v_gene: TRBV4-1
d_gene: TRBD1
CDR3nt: TGCGCCAGCAGTCATATTACAGGGGGGAGCAATCAGCCCCAGCATTTT
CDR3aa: CASSHITGGSNQPQHF

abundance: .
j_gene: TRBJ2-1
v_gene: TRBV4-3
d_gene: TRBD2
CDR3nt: TGCGCCAGCAGCCCGGGACTAGCTGCCAATGAGCAGTTCTTC
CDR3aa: CASSPGLAANEQFF

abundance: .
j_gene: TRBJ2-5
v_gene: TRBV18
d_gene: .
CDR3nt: TGTGCCAGCTCCGAGACGGGCGGCGGGGCCCCCGAGACCCAGTACTTC
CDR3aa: CASSETGGGAPETQYF

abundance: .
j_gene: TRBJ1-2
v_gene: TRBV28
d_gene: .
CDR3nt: TGTGCCAGCAGCGAATCCCCTTCGGGCTACACCTTC
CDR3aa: CASSESPSGYTF

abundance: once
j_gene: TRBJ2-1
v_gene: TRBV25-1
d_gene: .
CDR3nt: TGTGCCAGCAGTGATGGCCAACTCCCGAGGTCCTACAATGAGCAGTTCTTC
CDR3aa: CASSDGQLPRSYNEQFF

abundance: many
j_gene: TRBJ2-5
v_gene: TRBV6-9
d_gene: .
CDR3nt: TGTGCCAGCATAGAGGAGACCCAGTACTTC
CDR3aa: CASIEETQYF

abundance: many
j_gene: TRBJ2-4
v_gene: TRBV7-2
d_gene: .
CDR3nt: TGTGCCAGCAGCCAGGGGCTGGGGGGGGACATTCAGTACTTC
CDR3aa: CASSQGLGGDIQYF

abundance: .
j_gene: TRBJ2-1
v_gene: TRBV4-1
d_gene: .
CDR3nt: TGCGCCAGCAGCCAAGTCAGGGCTAAGAGCTCCTACAATGAGCAGTTCTTC
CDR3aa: CASSQVRAKSSYNEQFF

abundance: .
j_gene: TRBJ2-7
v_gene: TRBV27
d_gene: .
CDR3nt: TGTGCCAGCAGTTACACGGGGGGCAACGAGCAGTACTTC
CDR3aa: CASSYTGGNEQYF

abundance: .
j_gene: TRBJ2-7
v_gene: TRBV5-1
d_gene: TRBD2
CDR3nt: TGCGCCAGCAGCTTGGCCGCTAGCGGGAGGTACGAGCAGTACTTC
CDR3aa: CASSLAASGRYEQYF

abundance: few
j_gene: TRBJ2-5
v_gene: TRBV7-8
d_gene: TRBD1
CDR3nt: TGTGCCAGCAGCTTTTCAACAGGGGTTCGGGTGTCATTGGAGAAAGAGACCCAGTACTTC
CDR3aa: CASSFSTGVRVSLEKETQYF

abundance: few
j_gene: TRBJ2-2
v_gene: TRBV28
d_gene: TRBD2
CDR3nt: TGTGCCAGCAGTTTCCGGGGGGTGGAGCTGTTTTTT
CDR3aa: CASSFRGVELFF

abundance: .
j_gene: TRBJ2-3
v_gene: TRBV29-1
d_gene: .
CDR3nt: TGCAGCGTTGAAGTGACGGGAGTTTCAGATACGCAGTATTTT
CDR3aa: CSVEVTGVSDTQYF

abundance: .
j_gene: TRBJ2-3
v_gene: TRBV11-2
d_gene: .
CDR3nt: TGTGCCAGCAGCTTAGGTAGTATCGGGCTAGATACGCAGTATTTT
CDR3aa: CASSLGSIGLDTQYF

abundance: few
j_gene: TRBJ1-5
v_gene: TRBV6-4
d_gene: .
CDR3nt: TGTGCCAGCAGTGAAGAGGCTAGCAATCAGCCCCAGCATTTT
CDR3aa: CASSEEASNQPQHF

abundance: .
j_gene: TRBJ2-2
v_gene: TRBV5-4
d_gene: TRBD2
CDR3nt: TGTGCCAGCAGCTTGGGCGGGAGGAACACCGGGGAGCTGTTTTTT
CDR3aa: CASSLGGRNTGELFF

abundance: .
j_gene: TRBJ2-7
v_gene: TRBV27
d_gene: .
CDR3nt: TGTGCCAGCAGTTTATGGCGGGGGGACAGCGAGCAGTACTTC
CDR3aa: CASSLWRGDSEQYF

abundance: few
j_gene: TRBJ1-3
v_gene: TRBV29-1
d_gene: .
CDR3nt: TGCAGCGTTGGACTAGGGCAGGGTGGAAACACCATATATTTT
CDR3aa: CSVGLGQGGNTIYF

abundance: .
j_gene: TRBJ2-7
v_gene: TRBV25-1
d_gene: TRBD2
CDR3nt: TGTGCCAGCAGTGAAGACAAGAGTCAAGCGGGAGTCTACGAGCAGTACTTC
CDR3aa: CASSEDKSQAGVYEQYF

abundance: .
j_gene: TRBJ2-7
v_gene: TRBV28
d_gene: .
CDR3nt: TGTGCCAGCAGTCCCCATCGGTCCTACGAGCAGTACTTC
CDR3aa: CASSPHRSYEQYF